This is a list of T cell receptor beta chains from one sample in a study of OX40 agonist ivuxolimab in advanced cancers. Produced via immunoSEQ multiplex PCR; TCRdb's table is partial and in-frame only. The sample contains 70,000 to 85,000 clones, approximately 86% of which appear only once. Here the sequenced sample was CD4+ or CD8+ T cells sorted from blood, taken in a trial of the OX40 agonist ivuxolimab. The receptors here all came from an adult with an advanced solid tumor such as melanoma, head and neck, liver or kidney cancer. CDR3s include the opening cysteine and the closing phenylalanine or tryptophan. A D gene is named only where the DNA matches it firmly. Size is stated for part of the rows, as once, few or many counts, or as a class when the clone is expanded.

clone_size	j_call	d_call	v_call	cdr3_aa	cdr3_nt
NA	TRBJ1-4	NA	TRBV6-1	CASSEPGTGATNEKLFF	TGTGCCAGCAGTGAACCCGGGACGGGAGCAACTAATGAAAAACTGTTTTTT
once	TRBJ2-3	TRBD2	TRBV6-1	CASSDVVAGGHSTDTQYF	TGTGCCAGCAGTGACGTGGTAGCGGGGGGCCATAGCACAGATACGCAGTATTTT
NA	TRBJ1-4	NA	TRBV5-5	CASSSRATNEKLFF	TGTGCCAGCAGCTCCAGGGCAACTAATGAAAAACTGTTTTTT
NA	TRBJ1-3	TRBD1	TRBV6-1	CASRETGGSGNTIYF	TGTGCCAGCAGGGAGACAGGGGGCTCTGGAAACACCATATATTTT
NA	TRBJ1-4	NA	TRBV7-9	CASTTIEGSDEKLFF	TGTGCCAGCACAACTATTGAGGGGTCGGATGAAAAACTGTTTTTT
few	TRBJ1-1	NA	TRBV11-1	CASSLARGNTEAFF	TGTGCCAGCAGCTTAGCGCGGGGTAACACTGAAGCTTTCTTT
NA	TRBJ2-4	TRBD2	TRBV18	CASSPLAGAKNIQYF	TGTGCCAGCTCACCACTAGCGGGAGCCAAAAACATTCAGTACTTC
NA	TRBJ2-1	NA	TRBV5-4	CASSLDPGVSYNEQFF	TGTGCCAGCAGCTTGGATCCGGGAGTTTCCTACAATGAGCAGTTCTTC
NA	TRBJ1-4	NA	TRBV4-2	CASSQGDVLNEKLFF	TGTGCCAGCAGCCAAGGCGACGTCCTTAATGAAAAACTGTTTTTT
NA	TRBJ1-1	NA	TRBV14	CASRPRTGSNTEAFF	TGTGCCAGCAGACCCCGAACAGGATCGAACACTGAAGCTTTCTTT
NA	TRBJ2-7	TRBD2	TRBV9	CASGTTNYEQYF	TGTGCCAGCGGGACTACGAACTACGAGCAGTACTTC
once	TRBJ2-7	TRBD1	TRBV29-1	CSVESGTQGDKYEQYF	TGCAGCGTTGAAAGTGGTACCCAGGGGGATAAATACGAGCAGTACTTC
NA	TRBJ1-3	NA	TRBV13	CASSFRAGNSGNTIYF	TGTGCCAGCAGCTTTAGGGCAGGGAATTCTGGAAACACCATATATTTT
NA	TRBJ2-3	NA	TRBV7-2	CASSHSGGDTQYF	TGTGCCAGCAGCCATAGTGGGGGAGATACGCAGTATTTT
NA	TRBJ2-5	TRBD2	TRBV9	CASSAGGDQETQYF	TGTGCCAGCTCCGCGGGAGGGGACCAAGAGACCCAGTACTTC
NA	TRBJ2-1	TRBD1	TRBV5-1	CASSSDRYSYNEQFF	TGCGCCAGCAGCTCGGACAGGTACTCCTACAATGAGCAGTTCTTC
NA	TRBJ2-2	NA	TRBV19	CASRPGTSIAGELFF	TGTGCCAGTAGGCCCGGGACGAGCATCGCCGGGGAGCTGTTTTTT
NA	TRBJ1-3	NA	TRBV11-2	CASSFQGDSGNTIYF	TGTGCCAGCAGCTTTCAAGGGGATTCTGGAAACACCATATATTTT
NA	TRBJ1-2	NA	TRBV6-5	CASRDGYGYTF	TGTGCCAGCAGGGACGGCTATGGCTACACCTTC
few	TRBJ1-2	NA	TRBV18	CASSPDLSGGFGYTF	TGTGCCAGCTCACCAGATCTCTCGGGGGGGTTCGGCTACACCTTC
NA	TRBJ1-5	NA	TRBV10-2	CASSEYGQGGSNQPQHF	TGCGCCAGCAGTGAGTATGGGCAGGGAGGTAGCAATCAGCCCCAGCATTTT
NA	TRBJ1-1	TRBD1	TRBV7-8	CASSPRQGGSEAFF	TGTGCCAGCAGCCCGAGACAGGGAGGGTCTGAAGCTTTCTTT
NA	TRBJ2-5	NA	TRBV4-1	CASNPKGGGGPGETQYF	TGCGCCAGCAACCCGAAGGGAGGGGGAGGGCCGGGAGAGACCCAGTACTTC
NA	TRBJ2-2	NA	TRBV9	CASSPTANSNTGELFF	TGTGCCAGCAGTCCAACAGCTAACTCGAACACCGGGGAGCTGTTTTTT
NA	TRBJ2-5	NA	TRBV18	CASSPIYRDSKETQYF	TGTGCCAGCTCACCAATCTACCGGGACTCGAAAGAGACCCAGTACTTC
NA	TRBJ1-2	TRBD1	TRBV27	CASRGFGDRDGGYTF	TGTGCCAGCAGGGGATTTGGGGACAGGGATGGCGGCTACACCTTC
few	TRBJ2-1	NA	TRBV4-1	CASSQVDIISYNEQFF	TGCGCCAGCAGCCAAGTTGACATTATCTCCTACAATGAGCAGTTCTTC
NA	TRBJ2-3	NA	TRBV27	CASSLLGTSQYF	TGTGCCAGCAGTTTATTAGGGACCTCGCAGTATTTT
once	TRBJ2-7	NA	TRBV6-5	CASSYSGDEQYF	TGTGCCAGCAGTTACTCAGGCGACGAGCAGTACTTC
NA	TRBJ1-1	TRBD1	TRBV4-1	CASSQGRDRGYTEAFF	TGCGCCAGCAGCCAGGGCCGGGACAGGGGTTACACTGAAGCTTTCTTT
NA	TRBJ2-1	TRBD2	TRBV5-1	CASTPGGLAGAYNEQFF	TGCGCCAGCACCCCGGGGGGACTAGCGGGAGCGTACAATGAGCAGTTCTTC
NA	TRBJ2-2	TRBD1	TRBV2	CASSGQGVGTGELFF	TGTGCCAGCTCGGGACAGGGCGTCGGTACCGGGGAGCTGTTTTTT
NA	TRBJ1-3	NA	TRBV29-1	CSAWGYTSGNTIYF	TGCAGCGCATGGGGTTATACCTCTGGAAACACCATATATTTT
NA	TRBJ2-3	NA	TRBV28	CASRDGGAGDTQYF	TGTGCCAGCAGGGACGGCGGTGCGGGAGATACGCAGTATTTT
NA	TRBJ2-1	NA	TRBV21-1	CASRASLAKTSYNEQFF	TGTGCCAGCAGAGCATCATTAGCTAAAACCTCCTACAATGAGCAGTTCTTC
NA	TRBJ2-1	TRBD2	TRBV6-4	CASSGGSSYNEQFF	TGTGCCAGCAGCGGGGGGTCCTCCTACAATGAGCAGTTCTTC
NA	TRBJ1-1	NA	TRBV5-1	CASSETNRVWAMNTEAFF	TGCGCCAGCAGCGAAACGAACAGGGTCTGGGCCATGAACACTGAAGCTTTCTTT
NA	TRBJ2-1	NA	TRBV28	CASSFVSGGQFF	TGTGCCAGCAGTTTTGTTTCGGGTGGGCAGTTCTTC
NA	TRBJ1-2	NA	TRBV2	CASGTAGGYTF	TGTGCCAGCGGGACGGCCGGAGGCTACACCTTC
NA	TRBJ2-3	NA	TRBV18	CASSPPGTTDTQYF	TGTGCCAGCTCACCACCCGGGACCACAGATACGCAGTATTTT
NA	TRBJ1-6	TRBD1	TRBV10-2	CAGSVGTGVSPLHF	TGCGCCGGCAGTGTGGGGACAGGGGTATCACCCCTCCACTTT
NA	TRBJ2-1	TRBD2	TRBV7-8	CASSYLAGGRIGEQFF	TGTGCCAGCAGCTACCTAGCGGGGGGGAGAATCGGCGAGCAGTTCTTC
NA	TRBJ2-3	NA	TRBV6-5	CASSYFGRTDTQYF	TGTGCCAGCAGTTACTTCGGGCGAACGGATACGCAGTATTTT
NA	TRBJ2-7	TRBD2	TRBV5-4	CASSLPLAGVYEQYF	TGTGCCAGCAGCTTGCCACTAGCGGGAGTTTACGAGCAGTACTTC